This T cell receptor beta chain is drawn from a study of cytomegalovirus exposure and HLA in healthy donors. This PCR relied on a set of 60 Vbeta primers and 13 Jbeta primers. Sequencing used immunoSEQ multiplex PCR; TCRdb keeps in-frame clones, though not all of them. Altogether under 200,000 clones are present, roughly 77% being singletons, with the ten largest covering around 2.8%. Concerning this clone: Its target is not known.

Study results and limitations: Equally common other TCR beta chains were less clonally expanded than HLA-associated ones, a later analysis found. When a later analysis was performed, an Asian-associated ancestry cluster reportedly had fewer N-insertions than the roughly 700-donor mean. Trimming of TCR beta V- and J-genes showed a link, identified in a later analysis, to a missense DCLRE1C variant.

Trimming shortened V by 6 bases and J by 3 bases, and 23 bases separated the two germline ends. Looked up from germline, CDR1 is MGHRA and CDR2 is YSYEKL. The CDR3 spans 17 residues. Participants comprised healthy donors of bone marrow. Sequencing input: PBMCs. The chain recombines TRBV4-1 with TRBJ1-1, with a tentative D call TRBD1 (5 bases). The TCR comes from a woman aged 40-49 years in good health and CMV-seropositive. The CDR3 DNA follows: TGCGCCAGCAGTCAAACCCCTAGGGGCCGCAGGGACACTGAAGCTTTCTTT. This codes for CASSQTPRGRRDTEAFF.